This record concerns one TCR beta chain sequence. This sample was taken from a study of cytomegalovirus exposure and HLA in healthy donors. Trimming removed 3 bases from V and 3 bases from J; junction bases left unmatched: 7. Germline CDR1 SGHDT, CDR2 YYEEEE. The CDR3 runs 16 residues. A multiplex PCR was run with 60 Vbeta primers and 13 Jbeta primers. Some clones are missing from TCRdb's copy, which holds only in-frame ones; the method was immunoSEQ multiplex PCR. Of 100,000 to 150,000 clones listed, 79% are singletons. The sequence came from a male donor in good health and CMV-seronegative. The material sequenced was PBMCs. The gene calls are TRBV5-6 and TRBJ2-1; 9 nucleotides agree with TRBD1. In DNA, the CDR3 is TGTGCCAGCAGCTCTAGGGACAGGGCAATCTACAATGAGCAGTTCTTC. Its protein product is CASSSRDRAIYNEQFF.